The rows below give T cell receptor beta chains drawn from one sample of a study of identical twins. TCRdb re-called the 5' RACE reads through MiXCR, storing one row per CDR3 protein. The sample consists of approximately 500,000 distinct CDR3 sequences, around 15% of them appearing once. This same sample was also part of a study on yellow fever vaccine responses in identical twins.

The sample consisted of CD4+ T cells sorted from blood. These receptors were taken from a young woman in good health. The conserved cysteine and the conserved F or W are not part of the CDR3 here.

CDR3 length	V gene	J gene	CDR3 protein
13	TRBV12-3/TRBV12-4	TRBJ2-4	ASSNNRAAKNIQY
13	TRBV12-3/TRBV12-4	TRBJ2-5	ASSVAGTSQETQY
10	TRBV12-3/TRBV12-4	TRBJ2-7	ASSLNTYEQY
13	TRBV5-1	TRBJ2-2	ASSLGHTWEEELF
10	TRBV2	TRBJ2-1	ASRPLAYEQF
14	TRBV12-3/TRBV12-4	TRBJ2-7	ASRFQTSGNTYEQY
12	TRBV10-3	TRBJ2-1	AISEGTGGNEQF
10	TRBV15	TRBJ1-1	ATSNVVTEAF
16	TRBV27	TRBJ2-1	ASSSQTSGYSSYNEQF
14	TRBV11-3	TRBJ2-1	ASSYIANDAWGEQF
11	TRBV2	TRBJ1-6	ASSANYNSPLH
13	TRBV20-1	TRBJ2-5	SAQGGTDSQETQY
13	TRBV7-2	TRBJ1-4	ASSTHRVDGEKLF
15	TRBV7-6	TRBJ2-1	ASSDHPQTLPYNEQF
12	TRBV12-3/TRBV12-4	TRBJ2-5	ASSLTGGSETQY
13	TRBV12-3/TRBV12-4	TRBJ2-5	ASSRSGGTLRTQY
10	TRBV28	TRBJ2-5	ASSSRSETQY
15	TRBV5-1	TRBJ2-5	ASSLGGSTSGKETQY
13	TRBV18	TRBJ2-7	ASSPRQGVSYEQY
12	TRBV12-3/TRBV12-4	TRBJ2-1	ASRTSGGDNEQF
10	TRBV29-1	TRBJ1-2	SVYTGYYGYT
11	TRBV20-1	TRBJ2-2	SARPSRTGELF
14	TRBV7-2	TRBJ2-3	ASSLGGSGPTDTQY
10	TRBV12-3/TRBV12-4	TRBJ2-1	ASTPGGNEQF
13	TRBV4-2	TRBJ1-1	ASSQERRLPLAAF
12	TRBV29-1	TRBJ2-1	SVDRDPRTHEQF
16	TRBV5-1	TRBJ1-1	ASSRTGGNPKSNTEAF
14	TRBV15	TRBJ2-1	ATSRDLRTAYNEQF
11	TRBV6-2/TRBV6-3	TRBJ2-1	ASSYSSGQALI
17	TRBV6-1	TRBJ2-3	ASKQTGNQLRFVTDTQY
13	TRBV20-1	TRBJ1-5	SARGPGFSNQPQH
15	TRBV12-3/TRBV12-4	TRBJ2-4	ASSLASATLAKNIQY
13	TRBV2	TRBJ1-1	ASSDGQGHSNRAF
14	TRBV20-1	TRBJ2-7	SARDGTSGFSYEQY
13	TRBV9	TRBJ2-3	ASSGRTGNTDTQY
14	TRBV11-3	TRBJ2-2	ASSPRELLNTGELF